Below are 10 T cell receptor beta chains sequenced from a single sample in a study of early T cells in non-severe SARS-CoV-2 infection. One entry per CDR3 protein results from TCRdb running MiXCR on the 5' RACE reads. The sample contains around 40,000 distinct CDR3 sequences, approximately 6.1% of which appear only once. The material sequenced was whole blood. Receptor source: an adult who was a healthcare worker with PCR-confirmed SARS-CoV-2 infection or an uninfected control (not recorded which).

The chain carries TRBV7-9 and TRBJ1-1; no firm D call. Germline V gene data show CDR1 as SEHNR and CDR2 as FQNEAQ (reference sequence). Trimming stripped 1 base from V and 4 bases from J, with 7 bases between. This CDR3 contains 13 residues. Here the CDR3 DNA reads TGTGCCAGCAGCTTAGAAGGCGGCACTGAAGCTTTCTTT. This translates into CASSLEGGTEAFF.

This clonotype was detected many times. This sequence joins TRBV28 and TRBJ1-2; no reliable D call. V was cut by 8 bases and J by 0 bases, with 10 bases left in between. Germline values: CDR1 MDHEN, CDR2 SYDVKM. The CDR3 runs to 13 residues. The CDR3 DNA sequence: TGTGCCAGCTGGGCGTCAGCTAACTATGGCTACACCTTC. This gives the protein CASWASANYGYTF.

This clonotype was seen repeatedly, ten times or more. The genes are TRBV6-2 or TRBV6-3 and TRBJ1-2; 9 bases line up with TRBD1. This CDR3 region has 15 residues. Germline CDR1 is MNHEY and CDR2 is SVGEGT. V trimming: 5 bases; J trimming: 4 bases; junction bases outside the gene matches: 8. CDR3 in DNA: TGTGCCAGCAGTCCCGGGACAGGGACGATCTATGGCTACACCTTC. This sequence encodes CASSPGTGTIYGYTF.

This clonotype has more than one count but fewer than ten. The chain joins TRBV29-1 to TRBJ2-1; D possibly corresponds to TRBD2 (5 bases). Germline lookup yields CDR1 SQVTM and CDR2 ANQGSEA. Deletions cut 1 base from V and 7 bases from J, with 14 bases between. This CDR3 contains 14 residues. The CDR3 region is CSVEGIIGMNEQFF. For the CDR3, the DNA is TGCAGCGTTGAAGGGATAATCGGGATGAATGAGCAGTTCTTC.

The sample holds many counts of this clonotype. V is TRBV5-1 and J is TRBJ2-7, with 9 bases lining up with TRBD1. With V trimmed by 3 bases and J by 2 bases, 6 bases remained unmatched. The CDR3 totals 15 residues. The germline CDR1 and CDR2 sequences are SGHRS and YFSETQ. CDR3 nucleotide sequence: TGCGCCAGCAGCTGGGGGACAGGGCTCCCCTACGAGCAGTACTTC. Protein sequence: CASSWGTGLPYEQYF.

The rearrangement links TRBV27 to TRBJ2-1; 9 nucleotides agree with TRBD1. With 5 bases clipped from V and 9 bases from J, the junction kept 11 bases outside the gene matches. CDR1 is MNHEY and CDR2 is SMNVEV in the germline V gene (reference sequence). This CDR3 is built from 15 residues. CDR3 bases: TGTGCCAGCAGTCTAAACAGGGGGCTTTATGTTGAGCAGTTCTTC. Its translation: CASSLNRGLYVEQFF.

This clonotype showed up many times. CDR3 nucleotides: TGTGCCAGCAGCACAGACAGGGGCCCTGGTCAGCCCCAGCATTTT. Protein sequence: CASSTDRGPGQPQHF. The chain carries TRBV7-9 and TRBJ1-5, with 8 nucleotides matching TRBD1. V trimming: 5 bases; J trimming: 6 bases; junction bases outside the gene matches: 9. CDR3 length equals 15 residues. Germline V lookup: CDR1 SEHNR, CDR2 FQNEAQ (reference sequence).

Many counts were recorded for this clonotype. The chain uses TRBV6-2 or TRBV6-3 and TRBJ1-1, with D unresolved. Germline-derived CDR1 and CDR2 are MNHEY and SVGEGT. There are 14 residues in the CDR3. Trimming took 2 bases from V and 3 from J, leaving 10 bases between them. Here the CDR3 DNA reads TGTGCCAGCAGTTACGTTTCGACGGACACTGAAGCTTTCTTT. Protein: CASSYVSTDTEAFF.

This clonotype occurred many times. The CDR3 is CSAEDSTDTQYF. For the CDR3, the DNA is TGCAGTGCTGAGGATAGCACAGATACGCAGTATTTT. This chain uses TRBV20-1 with TRBJ2-3; no definite D call. The CDR3 loop spans 12 amino acids. The V gene lost 5 bases and the J gene lost 0 bases, with 6 bases spanning the gap. Germline loops: CDR1 DFQATT, CDR2 SNEGSKA (reference sequence).

This clonotype has a handful of counts. Here the CDR3 reads CASSQGTANSPLHF. Here the CDR3 DNA reads TGTGCCAGCAGCCAAGGGACAGCCAATTCACCCCTCCACTTT. This chain uses TRBV7-3 with TRBJ1-6, with TRBD1 identical over 7 bases. The CDR3 totals 14 residues. Germline trimming cut 5 bases from V and 7 bases from J; bases unmatched to any gene: 5. In germline, CDR1 is SGHTA, CDR2 FQGTGA.